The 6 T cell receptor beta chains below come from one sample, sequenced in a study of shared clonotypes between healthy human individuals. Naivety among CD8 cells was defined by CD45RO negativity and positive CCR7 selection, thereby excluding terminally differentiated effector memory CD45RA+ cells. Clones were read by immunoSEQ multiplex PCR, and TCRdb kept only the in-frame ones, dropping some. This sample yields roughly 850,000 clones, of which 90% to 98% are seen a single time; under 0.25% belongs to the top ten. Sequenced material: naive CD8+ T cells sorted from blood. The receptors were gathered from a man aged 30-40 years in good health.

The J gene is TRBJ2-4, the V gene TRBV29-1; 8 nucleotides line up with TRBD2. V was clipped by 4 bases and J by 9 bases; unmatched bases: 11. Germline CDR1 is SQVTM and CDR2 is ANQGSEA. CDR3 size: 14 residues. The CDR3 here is CSVGDQAGGSIQYF. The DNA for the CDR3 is TGCAGCGTTGGGGATCAGGCGGGGGGAAGCATTCAGTACTTC.

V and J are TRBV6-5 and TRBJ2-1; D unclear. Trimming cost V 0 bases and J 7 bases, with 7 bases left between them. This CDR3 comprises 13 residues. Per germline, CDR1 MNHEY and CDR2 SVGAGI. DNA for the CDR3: TGTGCCAGCAGTTACTCTCAGGCTAATGAGCAGTTCTTC. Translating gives CASSYSQANEQFF.

The CDR3 here is CSVVEGAVQETQYF. CDR3 sequence (DNA): TGCAGCGTTGTGGAGGGGGCAGTCCAAGAGACCCAGTACTTC. The rearrangement uses TRBV29-1 and TRBJ2-5; D is possibly TRBD1 (7 bases). There are 14 residues in the CDR3. Germline V gene sequence: CDR1 SQVTM, CDR2 ANQGSEA. The V gene lost 4 bases and the J gene lost 1 base, with 13 bases spanning the gap.

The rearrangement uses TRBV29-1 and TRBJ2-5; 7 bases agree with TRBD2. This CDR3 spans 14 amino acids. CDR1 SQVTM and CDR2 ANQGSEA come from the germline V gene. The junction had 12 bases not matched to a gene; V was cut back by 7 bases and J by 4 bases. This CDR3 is CSGGGFNAGETQYF. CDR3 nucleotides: TGCAGCGGGGGAGGGTTCAACGCCGGAGAGACCCAGTACTTC.

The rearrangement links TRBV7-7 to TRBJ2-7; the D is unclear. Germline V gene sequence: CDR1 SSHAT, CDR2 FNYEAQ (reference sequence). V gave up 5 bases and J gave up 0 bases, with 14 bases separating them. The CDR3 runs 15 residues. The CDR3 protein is CASSPFPGSSYEQYF. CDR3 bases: TGTGCCAGCAGCCCCTTTCCGGGTAGCTCCTACGAGCAGTACTTC.

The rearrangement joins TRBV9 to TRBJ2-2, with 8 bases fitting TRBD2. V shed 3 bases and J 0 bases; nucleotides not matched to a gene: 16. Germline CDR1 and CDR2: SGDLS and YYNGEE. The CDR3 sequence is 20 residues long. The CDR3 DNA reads TGTGCCAGCAGCGCCAGAGTAGGGGATACTAGCGGCTCGAACACCGGGGAGCTGTTTTTT. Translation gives CASSARVGDTSGSNTGELFF.